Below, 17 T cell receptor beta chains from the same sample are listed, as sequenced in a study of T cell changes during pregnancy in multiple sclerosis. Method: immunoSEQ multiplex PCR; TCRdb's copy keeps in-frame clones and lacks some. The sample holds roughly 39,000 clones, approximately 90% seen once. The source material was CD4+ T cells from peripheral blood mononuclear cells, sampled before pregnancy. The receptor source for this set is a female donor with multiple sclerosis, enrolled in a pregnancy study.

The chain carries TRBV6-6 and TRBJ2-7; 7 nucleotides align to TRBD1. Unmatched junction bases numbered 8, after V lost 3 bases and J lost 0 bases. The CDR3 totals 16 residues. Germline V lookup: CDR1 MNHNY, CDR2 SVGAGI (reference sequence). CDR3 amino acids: CASSYPTGDSSYEQYF. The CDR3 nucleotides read TGTGCCAGCAGTTATCCCACAGGGGATAGCTCCTACGAGCAGTACTTC.

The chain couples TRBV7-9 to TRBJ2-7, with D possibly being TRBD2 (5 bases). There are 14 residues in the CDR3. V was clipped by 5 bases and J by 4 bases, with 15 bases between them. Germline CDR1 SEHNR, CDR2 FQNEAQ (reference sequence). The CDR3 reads CASSPGIGRYEQYF. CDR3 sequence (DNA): TGTGCCAGCAGCCCCGGGATAGGTAGGTACGAGCAGTACTTC. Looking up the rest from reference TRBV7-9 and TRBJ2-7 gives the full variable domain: DTGVSQNPRHKITKRGQNVTFRCDPISEHNRLYWYRQTLGQGPEFLTYFQNEAQLEKSRLLSDRFSAERPKGSFSTLEIQRTEQGDSAMYLCASSPGIGRYEQYFGPGTRLTVT.

In nucleotides, the CDR3 is TGTGCCATCAGTGAGCAGGGGCCGGACGGCTACACCTTC. This gives the protein CAISEQGPDGYTF. The chain combines TRBV10-3 with TRBJ1-2, with TRBD1 as a possible D gene (6 bases). Germline values: CDR1 ENHRY, CDR2 SYGVKD. V shed 2 bases and J shed 8 bases, with 12 bases lying between them. There are 13 residues in the CDR3.

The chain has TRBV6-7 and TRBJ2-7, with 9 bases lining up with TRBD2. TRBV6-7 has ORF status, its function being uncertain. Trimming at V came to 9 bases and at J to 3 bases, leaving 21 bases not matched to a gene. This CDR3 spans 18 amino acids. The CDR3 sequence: CARPIGLAGRDQSYEQYF. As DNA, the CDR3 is TGTGCCAGGCCTATTGGGCTAGCGGGGAGGGATCAGAGCTACGAGCAGTACTTC.

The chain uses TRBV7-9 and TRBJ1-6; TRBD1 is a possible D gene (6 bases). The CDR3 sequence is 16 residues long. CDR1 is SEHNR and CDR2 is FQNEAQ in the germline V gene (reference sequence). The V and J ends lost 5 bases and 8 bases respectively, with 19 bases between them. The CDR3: CASSRDRQAGHSPLHF. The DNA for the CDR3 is TGTGCCAGCAGCCGAGATCGACAGGCCGGGCATTCACCCCTCCACTTT.

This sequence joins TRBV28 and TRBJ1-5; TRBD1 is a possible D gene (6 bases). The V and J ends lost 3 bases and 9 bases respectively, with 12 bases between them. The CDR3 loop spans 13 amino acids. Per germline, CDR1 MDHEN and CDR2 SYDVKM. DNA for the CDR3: TGTGCCAGCAGTTTTCAGGGGCGCGGGCCCCAGCATTTT. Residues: CASSFQGRGPQHF. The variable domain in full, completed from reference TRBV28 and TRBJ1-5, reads DVKVTQSSRYLVKRTGEKVFLECVQDMDHENMFWYRQDPGLGLRLIYFSYDVKMKEKGDIPEGYSVSREKKERFSLILESASTNQTSMYLCASSFQGRGPQHFGDGTRLSIL.

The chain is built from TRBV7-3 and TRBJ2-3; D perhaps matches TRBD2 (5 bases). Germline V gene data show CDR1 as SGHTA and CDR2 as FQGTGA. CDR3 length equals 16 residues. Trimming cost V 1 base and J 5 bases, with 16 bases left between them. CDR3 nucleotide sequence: TGTGCCAGCAGCTTAAGGTCGCGGGCTAGTCAAGATACGCAGTATTTT. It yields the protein CASSLRSRASQDTQYF.

As DNA, the CDR3 is TGTGCCAGCAGGAGGACTAGCGGCCGAGGCACAGATACGCAGTATTTT. Translated, it gives CASRRTSGRGTDTQYF. This chain links TRBV2 with TRBJ2-3; 10 bases align to TRBD2. V lost 6 bases to trimming and J lost 1 base; unmatched junction nucleotides: 7. Germline assignment: CDR1 SNHLY and CDR2 FYNNEI. The CDR3 spans 16 residues. Supplemented by reference TRBV2 and TRBJ2-3, the full variable domain reads EPEVTQTPSHQVTQMGQEVILRCVPISNHLYFYWYRQILGQKVEFLVSFYNNEISEKSEIFDDQFSVERPDGSNFTLKIRSTKLEDSAMYFCASRRTSGRGTDTQYFGPGTRLTVL.

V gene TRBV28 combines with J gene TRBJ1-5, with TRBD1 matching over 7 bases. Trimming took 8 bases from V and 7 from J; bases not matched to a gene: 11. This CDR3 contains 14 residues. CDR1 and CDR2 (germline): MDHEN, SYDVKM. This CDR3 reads CASLGRQGGQPQHF. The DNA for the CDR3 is TGTGCCAGCCTTGGCCGACAGGGTGGGCAGCCCCAGCATTTT.

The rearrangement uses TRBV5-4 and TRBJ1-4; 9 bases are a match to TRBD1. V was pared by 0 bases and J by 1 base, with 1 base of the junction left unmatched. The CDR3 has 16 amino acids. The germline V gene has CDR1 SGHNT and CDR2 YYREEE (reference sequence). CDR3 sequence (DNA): TGTGCCAGCAGCTTGGACAGGGGGCGAACTAATGAAAAACTGTTTTTT. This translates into CASSLDRGRTNEKLFF.

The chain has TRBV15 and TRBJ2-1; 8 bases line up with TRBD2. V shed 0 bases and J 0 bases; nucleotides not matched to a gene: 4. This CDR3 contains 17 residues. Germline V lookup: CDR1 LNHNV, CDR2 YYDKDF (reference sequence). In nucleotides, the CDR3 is TGTGCCACCAGCAGAGATCCGGGAGGGAGCTCCTACAATGAGCAGTTCTTC. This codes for CATSRDPGGSSYNEQFF.

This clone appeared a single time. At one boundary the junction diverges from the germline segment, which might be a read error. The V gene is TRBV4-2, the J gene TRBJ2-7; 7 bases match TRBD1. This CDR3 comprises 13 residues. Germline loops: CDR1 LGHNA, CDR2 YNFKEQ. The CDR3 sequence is CASSQRLQGQASF. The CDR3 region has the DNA TGTGCCAGCAGCCAAAGGTTACAGGGGCAGGCATCCTTC.

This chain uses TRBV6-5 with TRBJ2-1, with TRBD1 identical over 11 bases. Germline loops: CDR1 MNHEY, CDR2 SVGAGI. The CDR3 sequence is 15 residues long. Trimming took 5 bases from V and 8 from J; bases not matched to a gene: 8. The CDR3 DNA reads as TGTGCCAGCAGTCCCGGGACAGGGGGTTTGTATGAGCAGTTCTTC. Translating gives CASSPGTGGLYEQFF.

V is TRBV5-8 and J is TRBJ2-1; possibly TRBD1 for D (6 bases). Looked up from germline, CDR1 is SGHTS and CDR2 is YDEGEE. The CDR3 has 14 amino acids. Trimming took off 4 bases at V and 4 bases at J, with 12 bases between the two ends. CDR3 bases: TGTGCCAGCAGCGGGACACCCCCTTACAATGAGCAGTTCTTC. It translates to CASSGTPPYNEQFF.

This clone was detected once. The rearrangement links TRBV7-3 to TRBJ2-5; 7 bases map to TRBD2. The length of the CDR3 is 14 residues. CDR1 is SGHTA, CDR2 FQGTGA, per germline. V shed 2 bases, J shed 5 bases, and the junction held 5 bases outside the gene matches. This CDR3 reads CASSLLAGAETQYF. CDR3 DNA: TGTGCCAGCAGCTTACTTGCGGGAGCGGAGACCCAGTACTTC.

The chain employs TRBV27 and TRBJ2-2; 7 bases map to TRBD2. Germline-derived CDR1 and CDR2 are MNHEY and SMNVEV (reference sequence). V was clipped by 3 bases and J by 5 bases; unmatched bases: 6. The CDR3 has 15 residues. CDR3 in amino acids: CASSFSSGGTGELFF. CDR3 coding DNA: TGTGCCAGCAGTTTTTCTAGCGGAGGTACCGGGGAGCTGTTTTTT.

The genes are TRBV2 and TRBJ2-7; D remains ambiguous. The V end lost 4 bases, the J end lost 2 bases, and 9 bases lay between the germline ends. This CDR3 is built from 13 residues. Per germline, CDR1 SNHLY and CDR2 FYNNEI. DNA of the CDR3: TGTGCCAGCAGTGTGACTGGAACCTACGAGCAGTACTTC. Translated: CASSVTGTYEQYF.